The 14 T cell receptor beta chains below come from one sample, sequenced in a study of cytotoxic CD8 clonotypes in ibrutinib-treated CLL. TCRdb's table, derived via immunoSEQ multiplex PCR, lists solely in-frame clones and lacks some. Here the sample spans approximately 330,000 clones, around four fifths being singletons. This sample comprised PBMCs, obtained before ibrutinib treatment. The receptors stem from a human donor with chronic lymphocytic leukemia.

The chain has TRBV18 and TRBJ1-4, with D unresolved. Per the germline V gene, CDR1 is KGHSH and CDR2 is LQKENI. The CDR3 sequence is 14 residues long. V lost 0 bases and J lost 8, with 10 bases in between. This chain's CDR3 is CASSPPSGLEKLFF. In DNA, the CDR3 is TGTGCCAGCTCACCACCTTCAGGACTAGAAAAACTGTTTTTT. Together with reference TRBV18 and TRBJ1-4, the CDR3 gives the full variable domain: NAGVMQNPRHLVRRRGQEARLRCSPMKGHSHVYWYRQLPEEGLKFMVYLQKENIIDESGMPKERFSAEFPKEGPSILRIQQVVRGDSAAYFCASSPPSGLEKLFFGSGTQLSVL.

This clone has just a few counts. The V call is TRBV6-5, the J call TRBJ1-1; 7 bases agree with TRBD1. Germline CDR1 reads MNHEY; CDR2 reads SVGAGI. The junction had 10 bases not matched to a gene; V was cut back by 2 bases and J by 10 bases. This CDR3 contains 14 residues. The chain's CDR3 is CASSYGPGGVGAFF. The CDR3 DNA sequence: TGTGCCAGCAGTTACGGTCCAGGGGGGGTAGGAGCTTTCTTT.

The chain employs TRBV5-1 and TRBJ2-7, with 9 bases that match TRBD2. The V and J ends lost 4 bases and 5 bases, in that order; junction bases with no gene match: 7. Looked up from germline, CDR1 is SGHRS and CDR2 is YFSETQ. The CDR3 sequence is 14 residues long. CDR3 nucleotides: TGCGCCAGCAGCGTTAGCGGGAGATTCGACGAGCAGTACTTC. Its protein product is CASSVSGRFDEQYF.

This chain joins TRBV19 and TRBJ2-3; the D gene is possibly TRBD2 (5 bases). V was pared by 3 bases and J by 3 bases, with 13 bases between. CDR1 and CDR2 from the germline V gene are LNHDA and SQIVND (reference sequence). The CDR3 sequence is 15 residues long. CDR3 protein: CASSMGSGVTDTQYF. The CDR3 nucleotides read TGTGCCAGTAGTATGGGATCCGGGGTTACAGATACGCAGTATTTT.

V is TRBV5-1 and J is TRBJ2-3, with D perhaps matching TRBD1 (7 bases). Trimming took off 2 bases at V and 7 bases at J, with 20 bases between the two ends. This CDR3 region has 16 residues. Germline-derived CDR1 and CDR2 are SGHRS and YFSETQ. The chain's CDR3 is CASSFLTQGGFNTQYF. As DNA, the CDR3 is TGCGCCAGCAGCTTTCTCACCCAGGGGGGCTTCAATACGCAGTATTTT.

CDR3 residues: CASSYPIRAGATGELFF. The CDR3 nucleotides read TGCGCCAGCAGCTACCCCATAAGGGCGGGGGCGACAGGGGAGCTGTTTTTT. This chain links TRBV5-1 with TRBJ2-2, with D perhaps matching TRBD2 (7 bases). Germline V lookup: CDR1 SGHRS, CDR2 YFSETQ. With 3 bases removed from V and 8 bases from J, the gap between germline ends came to 23 bases. The CDR3 loop spans 17 amino acids.

The V and J genes are TRBV7-9 and TRBJ2-3, with D tentatively TRBD2 (6 bases). Trimming removed 3 bases from V and 6 bases from J, with 13 bases in between. The germline V gene encodes CDR1 SEHNR and CDR2 FQNEAQ (reference sequence). The CDR3 has 14 residues. CDR3 loop: CASSLGTSGDTQYF. CDR3 in DNA: TGTGCCAGCAGCTTGGGCACCAGCGGGGATACGCAGTATTTT.

The CDR3 coding sequence is TGTGCCACCAGCGGCCGGGATCTCGGGGCCTACGAGCAGTACTTC. It is translated as CATSGRDLGAYEQYF. The chain is built from TRBV15 and TRBJ2-7, with D tentatively TRBD2 (5 bases). V lost 5 bases to trimming and J lost 2 bases, with 16 bases between them. The CDR3 is 15 amino acids. Looked up from germline, CDR1 is LNHNV and CDR2 is YYDKDF (reference sequence).

This sequence joins TRBV7-8 and TRBJ2-3; the D is unclear. V gave up 6 bases and J gave up 6 bases, with 16 bases separating them. Germline V gives CDR1 SGHVS, CDR2 FQNEAQ. This CDR3 is 14 amino acids long. CDR3 sequence (DNA): TGTGCCAGCAGATCGGAAGAGGTGCGTGATACGCAGTATTTT. It encodes CASRSEEVRDTQYF. Together with reference TRBV7-8 and TRBJ2-3, the CDR3 gives the full variable domain: GAGVSQSPRYKVAKRGQDVALRCDPISGHVSLFWYQQALGQGPEFLTYFQNEAQLDKSGLPSDRFFAERPEGSVSTLKIQRTQQEDSAVYLCASRSEEVRDTQYFGPGTRLTVL.

This clone appeared many times. The V gene is TRBV25-1, the J gene TRBJ1-1; no definite D call. Germline V lookup: CDR1 MGHDK, CDR2 SYGVNS. The CDR3 covers 12 residues. V lost 0 bases and J lost 7, with 6 bases in between. CDR3 sequence (DNA): TGTGCCAGCAGTGAATACTCTAATGAAGCTTTCTTT. Amino acids: CASSEYSNEAFF.

V is TRBV2 and J is TRBJ1-2; TRBD1 matches 10 bases. With 8 bases clipped from V and 7 bases from J, the junction kept 10 bases outside the gene matches. Germline values: CDR1 SNHLY, CDR2 FYNNEI. The CDR3 covers 14 residues. The CDR3 protein is CASGDRGLSSGYTF. CDR3 DNA sequence: TGTGCCAGCGGCGACAGGGGGCTCTCTAGTGGCTACACCTTC.

This clone came up a few times. The chain uses TRBV27 and TRBJ2-5; D is uncertain. The CDR3 length is 13 residues. The V gene's germline CDR1 is MNHEY and CDR2 SMNVEV (reference sequence). The V end was cut by 3 bases, the J end by 5 bases, with 10 bases between. This CDR3 is CASSFFYPETQYF. The CDR3 DNA follows: TGTGCCAGCAGTTTCTTTTATCCGGAGACCCAGTACTTC.

V usage is TRBV27 and J usage is TRBJ1-1, with D maybe TRBD1 (5 bases). V was shortened by 5 bases and J by 2 bases, with 12 bases between the two germline ends. CDR3 size: 14 residues. CDR1 is MNHEY and CDR2 is SMNVEV in the germline V gene (reference sequence). The DNA for the CDR3 is TGTGCCAGCAGTCCGGGACCGATAAACACTGAAGCTTTCTTT. Encoded protein: CASSPGPINTEAFF.

The chain couples TRBV30 to TRBJ2-7, with 9 bases lining up with TRBD1. This CDR3 spans 14 amino acids. Looked up from germline, CDR1 is GTSNPN and CDR2 is SVGIG (reference sequence). Trimming cost V 4 bases and J 4 bases; bases outside gene matches: 8. The CDR3 sequence is CAWNPGQGMYEQYF. CDR3 bases: TGTGCCTGGAATCCGGGACAGGGTATGTACGAGCAGTACTTC.